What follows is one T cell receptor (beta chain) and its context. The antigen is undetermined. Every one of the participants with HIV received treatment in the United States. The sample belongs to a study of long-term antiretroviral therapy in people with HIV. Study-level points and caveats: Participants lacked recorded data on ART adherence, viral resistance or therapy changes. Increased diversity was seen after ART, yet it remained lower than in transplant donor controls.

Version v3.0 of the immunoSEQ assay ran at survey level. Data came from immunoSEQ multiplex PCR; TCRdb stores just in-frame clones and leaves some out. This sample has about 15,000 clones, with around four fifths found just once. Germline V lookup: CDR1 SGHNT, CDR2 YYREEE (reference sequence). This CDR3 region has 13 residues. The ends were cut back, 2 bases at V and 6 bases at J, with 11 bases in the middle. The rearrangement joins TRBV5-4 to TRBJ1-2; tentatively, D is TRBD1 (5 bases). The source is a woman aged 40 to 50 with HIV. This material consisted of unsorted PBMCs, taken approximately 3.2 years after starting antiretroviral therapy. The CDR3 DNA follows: TGTGCCAGCAGCTTCCCAGGGCGGGATGGCTACACCTTC. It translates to CASSFPGRDGYTF.